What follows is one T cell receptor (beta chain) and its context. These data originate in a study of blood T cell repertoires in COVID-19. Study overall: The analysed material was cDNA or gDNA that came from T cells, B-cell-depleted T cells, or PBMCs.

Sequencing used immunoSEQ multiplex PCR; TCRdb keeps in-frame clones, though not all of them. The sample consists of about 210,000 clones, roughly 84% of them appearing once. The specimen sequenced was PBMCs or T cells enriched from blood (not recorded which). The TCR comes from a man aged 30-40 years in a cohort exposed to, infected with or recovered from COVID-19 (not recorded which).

In DNA, the CDR3 is TGTGCCAGCAGTCACCGACAGGGGGCGGTCAATCAGCCCCAGCATTTT. Translated: CASSHRQGAVNQPQHF. This chain joins TRBV27 and TRBJ1-5, with 10 bases aligning to TRBD1. This CDR3 is 16 amino acids long. Germline V gene sequence: CDR1 MNHEY, CDR2 SMNVEV (reference sequence). Germline trimming cut 5 bases from V and 3 bases from J; bases unmatched to any gene: 7.